This TCR beta chain was found in a study of cytomegalovirus exposure and HLA in healthy donors (dated by TCRdb to 2015 to 2018). About the study as a whole: The roughly 650 repertoires of the first cohort and the roughly 120 validation repertoires were produced on the same platform, according to a later analysis. The aim of the study was to test whether cataloging public T cell receptors could identify signatures of past pathogen exposure. Along with the 666-subject first cohort, a separate validation cohort of around 120 different subjects was used. To predict cytomegalovirus infection status, the study combined high-throughput TCR immunosequencing, statistical association of individual TCRs with disease status, and machine learning. Overall results and qualifications from the work: In both the original and validation cohorts, the classifier was reported to diagnose cytomegalovirus status with high specificity and sensitivity. It was suggested by the authors that the approach could potentially be generalized to other disease states and immunological phenotypes. The study gave a list of about 160 TCR beta chains associated with cytomegalovirus. A few of the identified cytomegalovirus-associated TCR beta chains were confirmed in vitro to be specific for cytomegalovirus antigens. Most TCR sequences were observed very rarely across donors, whereas some public TCRs were present in many individuals. A later analysis had no HLA typing for the validation cohort, so co-occurrence there was scored across all 130 or so repertoires. A later analysis found that TCRs clustered in the first cohort also tended to co-occur in the 100 to 150 validation repertoires, with 94% of cluster scores above 0.

Donors formed part of the validation cohort, which comprised about 120 subjects and was distinct from the first cohort of under 850 subjects. Library prep was done by the immunoSEQ multiplex PCR assay. Per the original workflow: A statistical classification framework was built to diagnose cytomegalovirus status from the catalog of TCR beta chain sequences. TCRdb retrieved this table from immuneACCESS and kept in-frame rearrangements only. Not all clones are present; in checked studies, unresolved V genes account for under half, and no reason is known for the remainder. V and J calls and clone size are as listed in that table; D and trimming were resolved from the DNA. The sample contains approximately 100,000 clones, about nine tenths of them found a single time. The ten largest clonotypes hold roughly 2.2% of the sample. With respect to this clone: The clone's antigen remains unknown. Qualities for individual bases were not recorded, and no much larger clone is one base off.

The sequencing sample was made of PBMCs. The sequence was collected from a woman between 18 and 30 years old in good health and CMV-seronegative.

The sequenced DNA is TGTGCCAGCAGCCCGACTAGCGGGGTCCAGCAGCAGTTCTTC. Its product reads: CASSPTSGVQQQFF. The chain couples TRBV11-2 to TRBJ2-1, and 11 junctional nucleotides match TRBD2. The CDR1 and CDR2 encoded by the germline V gene are SGHAT and FQNNGV. The CDR3 has 14 amino acids, counting the end cysteine and phenylalanine. Here the CDR3 DNA is all that survives: 42 bases in frame from base 1. Trimming leaves V shorter by 5 bases and J shorter by 11 bases, with the junction holding 8 bases beyond the gene matches.